One sample yielded the 6 T cell receptor beta chains listed below, sequenced in a study of blood T cell repertoires in COVID-19. Clones were read by immunoSEQ multiplex PCR, and TCRdb kept only the in-frame ones, dropping some. The sample shows fewer than 150,000 clones, 75% to 90% of them seen only once. The sample comprised peripheral blood. The receptors shown here come from a human donor in a cohort sampled during active COVID-19.

Worth noting for this clone: Given the absence of the conserved phenylalanine or tryptophan at the CDR3 end, a read error is likely. The limits of the CDR3 on the DNA are not certain, so only TCRdb's listed CDR3 is given. This chain uses TRBV7-3 with TRBJ1-2. With termini counted, the CDR3 has 14 amino acids. CDR1 SGHTA and CDR2 FQGTGA come from the germline V gene. CDR3 in amino acids: CASSLSGKGVLRFL.

The CDR3 spells CASSLTVGDGYTF. The CDR3 nucleotides are TGTGCCAGCAGCTTGACAGTCGGTGATGGCTACACCTTC. The chain uses TRBV5-5 and TRBJ1-2, with no clear D. The CDR3 sequence is 13 residues long. V was trimmed by 1 base and J by 6 bases, leaving 10 bases between them. Germline V gene data show CDR1 as SGHKS and CDR2 as YYEKEE (reference sequence).

This chain joins TRBV7-9 and TRBJ2-5, with 8 bases matching TRBD2. This CDR3 has 15 residues. Germline trimming cut 2 bases from V and 1 base from J; bases unmatched to any gene: 3. Germline loops: CDR1 SEHNR, CDR2 FQNEAQ (reference sequence). CDR3 DNA: TGTGCCAGCAGCTTATCGGGAGGGGTCCAAGAGACCCAGTACTTC. Its protein is CASSLSGGVQETQYF.

The chain employs TRBV9 and TRBJ2-2; D is unresolved. V shed 1 base and J shed 6 bases, with 4 bases lying between them. Per the germline V gene, CDR1 is SGDLS and CDR2 is YYNGEE. This CDR3 has 12 amino acids. This CDR3 reads CASSVRAGELFF. The DNA of the CDR3 is TGTGCCAGCAGCGTACGAGCCGGGGAGCTGTTTTTT.

V and J are TRBV6-5 and TRBJ2-2, with 9 bases aligning to TRBD2. The germline CDR1 and CDR2 sequences are MNHEY and SVGAGI. The V gene end was trimmed by 2 bases and the J gene end by 7 bases; junction bases not matched to a gene: 8. There are 16 residues in the CDR3. The CDR3 protein is CASSYLAGGKNGELFF. The CDR3 nucleotides read TGTGCCAGCAGTTACCTTGCGGGAGGGAAGAACGGGGAGCTGTTTTTT.

The chain joins TRBV30 to TRBJ2-1, with 7 bases matching TRBD1. V was pared by 8 bases and J by 2 bases, with 6 bases of the junction left unmatched. The germline CDR1 and CDR2 sequences are GTSNPN and SVGIG (reference sequence). The CDR3 length is 13 residues. The CDR3 DNA reads TGTGCCAGAGACAGGGTAGCCTACAATGAGCAGTTCTTC. Its translation is CARDRVAYNEQFF.